This T cell receptor (beta chain) was sequenced in a study of T cells in Graves' hyperthyroidism and ophthalmopathy. This clonotype was seen many times. This CDR3 is built from 12 residues. CDR1 is DFQATT and CDR2 is SNEGSKA in the germline V gene (reference sequence). V was shortened by 7 bases and J by 3 bases, with 13 bases between the two germline ends. Template material for amplifying TCR beta CDR3 regions consisted of RNA transcripts. Using the HTBI primer set, a first-round RT-PCR was run on the TCR CDR3. TCRdb called the multiplex PCR reads again in MiXCR, with one record for every CDR3 protein. The data show roughly 380,000 distinct CDR3 sequences, with 15% to 20% seen just once and less than 20% held by the top ten. Among ophthalmopathy patients, the Clinical Activity Score reached at least 3, the NOSPECS grade reached at least 4, and duration remained under 3 months.

The sequencing input was blood. V and J are TRBV20-1 and TRBJ2-7, with a possible D match to TRBD1 (6 bases). The sequence was obtained from a woman aged 40 to 55 with Graves' ophthalmopathy. The CDR3 region is CSGGQSYYEQYF. The CDR3 region has the DNA TGCAGTGGAGGACAGTCCTACTACGAGCAGTACTTC.